The present T cell receptor beta chain was sequenced within a study of CD8+ T cells in alopecia areata. The wider study: Grafted skin came from C3H/HeJ donors with spontaneous alopecia (roughly 6-13 months old) and was placed on approximately 6-10-week-old female C3H/HeJ mice. Findings and caveats of the study: Normal skin's resident alphabeta T cells are also sequenced in scalp samples. Affected scalp, especially in alopecia totalis/universalis, had a higher clonality than normal scalp did. Shared TCR sequences were less clear between patients than in mice, possibly partly from HLA diversity.

CDR3 length equals 13 residues. Germline-derived CDR1 and CDR2 are NSQYPW and LRSPGD (reference sequence). With 1 base removed from V and 0 bases from J, the gap between germline ends came to 2 bases. This clone has a count of ten or more. Antigen unknown. Here the gene names and germline are mouse. The CDR3 goes on 4 residues after the read ends, and that part is filled in from the germline J gene. The identical CDR3 is also encoded by other nucleotide sequences in the sample. The study sorted pooled cutaneous lymph node cells by CD4, CD8alpha, NKG2D, NKG2ACE and other markers. It was cDNA, reverse transcribed from extracted RNA, that served as the sequencing template. Sequencing was performed with immunoSEQ multiplex PCR; in TCRdb, only in-frame clones are kept and a portion is missing. In total the sample includes approximately 300,000 clones, none of them seen once.

This receptor was obtained from a C3H/HeJ mouse with alopecia areata. Strain haplotype (MHC): H2-k. Material: CD4+ T cells sorted from a lymph node. The chain joins TRBV1 to TRBJ2-5; no definite D call. The CDR3 bases that were read are TGCACCTGCAGTGCAGGGAACCAAGAC. Amino acid sequence: CTCSAGNQD. The entire CDR3 reads CTCSAGNQDTQYF.